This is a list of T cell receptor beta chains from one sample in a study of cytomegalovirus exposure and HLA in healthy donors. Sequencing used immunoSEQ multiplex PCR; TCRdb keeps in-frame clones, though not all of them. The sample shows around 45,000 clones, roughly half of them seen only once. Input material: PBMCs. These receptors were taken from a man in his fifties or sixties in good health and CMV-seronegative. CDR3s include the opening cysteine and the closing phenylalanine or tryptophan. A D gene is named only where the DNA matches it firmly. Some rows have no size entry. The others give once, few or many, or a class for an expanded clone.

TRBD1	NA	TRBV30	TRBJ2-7	CAWSVLDGRDSNPYEQYF	TGTGCCTGGAGTGTACTTGATGGCCGGGACAGCAATCCCTACGAGCAGTACTTC
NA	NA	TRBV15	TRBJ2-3	CATSRDRVLTDTQYF	TGTGCCACCAGCAGAGATCGCGTCCTCACAGATACGCAGTATTTT
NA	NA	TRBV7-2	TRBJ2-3	CACSAASTDTQYF	TGTGCCTGTAGCGCTGCTAGCACAGATACGCAGTATTTT
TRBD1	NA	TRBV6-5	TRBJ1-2	CASSYGAGGIYGYTF	TGTGCCAGCAGTTACGGGGCAGGGGGCATCTATGGCTACACCTTC
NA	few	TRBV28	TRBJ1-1	CASTLTWAVTEAFF	TGTGCCAGCACCCTAACGTGGGCAGTAACTGAAGCTTTCTTT
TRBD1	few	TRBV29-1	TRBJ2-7	CSVYGQDTPYEQYF	TGCAGCGTTTACGGACAGGACACCCCCTACGAGCAGTACTTC
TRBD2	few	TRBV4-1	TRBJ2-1	CASSRFGTSGILGEQFF	TGCGCCAGCAGCCGATTTGGGACTAGCGGGATCCTGGGTGAGCAGTTCTTC
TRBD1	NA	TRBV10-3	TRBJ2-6	CATSGQGVSGANVLTF	TGTGCCACCTCGGGACAGGGAGTCTCTGGGGCCAACGTCCTGACTTTC
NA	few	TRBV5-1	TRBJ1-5	CASSLETGGNQPQHF	TGCGCCAGCAGCTTGGAAACGGGGGGCAATCAGCCCCAGCATTTT
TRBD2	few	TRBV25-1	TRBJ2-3	CASSEVRGEADTQYF	TGTGCCAGCAGTGAAGTACGGGGGGAGGCAGATACGCAGTATTTT
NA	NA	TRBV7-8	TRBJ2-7	CASSLVRGEQYF	TGTGCCAGCAGCTTAGTCAGGGGCGAGCAGTACTTC
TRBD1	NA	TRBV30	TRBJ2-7	CAWSVGRGIYEQYF	TGTGCCTGGAGTGTGGGCAGGGGGATCTACGAGCAGTACTTC
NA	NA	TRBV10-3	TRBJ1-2	CAISEPSANYGYTF	TGTGCCATCAGTGAACCGTCAGCTAACTATGGCTACACCTTC
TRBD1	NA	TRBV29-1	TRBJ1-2	CSVEGQGAGGYTF	TGCAGCGTTGAGGGACAGGGGGCGGGTGGCTACACCTTC
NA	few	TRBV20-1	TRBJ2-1	CSAARYNEQFF	TGCAGCGCAGCGAGATACAATGAGCAGTTCTTC
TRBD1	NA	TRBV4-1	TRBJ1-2	CASSQLRMGTGGYGYTF	TGCGCCAGCAGCCAATTGAGAATGGGGACAGGGGGGTATGGCTACACCTTC
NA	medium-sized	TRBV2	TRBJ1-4	CASSLQGIDEKLFF	TGTGCCAGCAGTCTCCAGGGGATCGATGAAAAACTGTTTTTT
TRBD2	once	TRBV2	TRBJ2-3	CASRRLAGVPDTQYF	TGTGCCAGCAGAAGACTAGCGGGAGTCCCAGATACGCAGTATTTT
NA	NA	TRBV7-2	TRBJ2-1	CASSLPVSSYNEQFF	TGTGCCAGCAGCTTACCCGTGAGCTCCTACAATGAGCAGTTCTTC
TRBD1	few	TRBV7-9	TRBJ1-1	CASSSQGGNTEAFF	TGTGCCAGCAGCTCCCAGGGGGGGAACACTGAAGCTTTCTTT